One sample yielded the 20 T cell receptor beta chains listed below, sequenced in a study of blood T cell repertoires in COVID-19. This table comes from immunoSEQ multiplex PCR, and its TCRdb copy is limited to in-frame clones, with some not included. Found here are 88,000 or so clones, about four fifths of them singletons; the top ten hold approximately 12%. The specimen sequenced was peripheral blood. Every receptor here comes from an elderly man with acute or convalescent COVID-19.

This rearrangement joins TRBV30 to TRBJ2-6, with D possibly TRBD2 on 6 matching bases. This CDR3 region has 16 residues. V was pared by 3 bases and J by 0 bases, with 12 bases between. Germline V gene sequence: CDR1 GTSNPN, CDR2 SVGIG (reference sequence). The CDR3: CAWSRGSSSGANVLTF. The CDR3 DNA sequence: TGTGCCTGGAGCCGGGGGTCGAGCTCTGGGGCCAACGTCCTGACTTTC.

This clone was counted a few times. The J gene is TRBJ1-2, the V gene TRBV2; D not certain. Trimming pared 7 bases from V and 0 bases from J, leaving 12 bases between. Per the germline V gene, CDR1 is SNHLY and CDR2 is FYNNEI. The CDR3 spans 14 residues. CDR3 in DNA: TGTGCCAGCAATTCCCTACTTTCTAACTATGGCTACACCTTC. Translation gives CASNSLLSNYGYTF.

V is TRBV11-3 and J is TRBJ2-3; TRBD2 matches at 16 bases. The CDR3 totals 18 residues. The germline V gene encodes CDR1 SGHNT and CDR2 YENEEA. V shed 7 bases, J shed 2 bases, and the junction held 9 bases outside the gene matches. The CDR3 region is CASTPGLAGGPITDTQYF. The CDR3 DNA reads TGTGCCAGCACCCCGGGACTAGCGGGGGGGCCTATCACAGATACGCAGTATTTT.

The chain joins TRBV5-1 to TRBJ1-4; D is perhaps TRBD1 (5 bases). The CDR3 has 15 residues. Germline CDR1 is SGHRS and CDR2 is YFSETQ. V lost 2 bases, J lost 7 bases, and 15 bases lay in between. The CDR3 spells CASSFPGLPPEKLFF. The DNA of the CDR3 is TGCGCCAGCAGCTTTCCGGGACTCCCGCCTGAAAAACTGTTTTTT.

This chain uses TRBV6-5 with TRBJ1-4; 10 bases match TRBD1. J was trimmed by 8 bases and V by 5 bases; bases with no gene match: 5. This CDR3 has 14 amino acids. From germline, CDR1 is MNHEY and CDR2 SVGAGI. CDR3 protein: CASSPTGGGEKLFF. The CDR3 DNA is TGTGCCAGCAGTCCGACAGGGGGCGGGGAAAAACTGTTTTTT.

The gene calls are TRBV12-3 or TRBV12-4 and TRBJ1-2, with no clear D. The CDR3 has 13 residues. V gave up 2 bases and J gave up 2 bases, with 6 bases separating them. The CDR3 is CASSLTENYGYTF. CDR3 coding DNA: TGTGCCAGCAGTTTAACAGAGAACTATGGCTACACCTTC.

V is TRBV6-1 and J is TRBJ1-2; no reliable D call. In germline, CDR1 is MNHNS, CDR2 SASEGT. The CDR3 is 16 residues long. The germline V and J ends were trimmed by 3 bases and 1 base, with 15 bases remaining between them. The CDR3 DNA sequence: TGTGCCAGCAGTGATCCTGGCCAAAGACTTAACTATGGCTACACCTTC. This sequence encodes CASSDPGQRLNYGYTF.

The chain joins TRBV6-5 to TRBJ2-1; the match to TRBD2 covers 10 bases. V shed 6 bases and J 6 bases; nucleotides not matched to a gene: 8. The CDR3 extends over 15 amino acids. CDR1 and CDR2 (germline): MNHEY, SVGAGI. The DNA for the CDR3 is TGTGCCAGCAGCCCCTCAAGCGGGGGGGCCAATGAGCAGTTCTTC. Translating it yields CASSPSSGGANEQFF.

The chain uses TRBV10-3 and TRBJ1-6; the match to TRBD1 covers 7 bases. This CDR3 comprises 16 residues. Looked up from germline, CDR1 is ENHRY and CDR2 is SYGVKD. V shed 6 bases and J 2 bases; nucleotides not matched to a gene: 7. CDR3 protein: CAISGQDGTYNSPLHF. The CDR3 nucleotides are TGTGCCATCAGCGGACAGGATGGAACCTATAATTCACCCCTCCACTTT.

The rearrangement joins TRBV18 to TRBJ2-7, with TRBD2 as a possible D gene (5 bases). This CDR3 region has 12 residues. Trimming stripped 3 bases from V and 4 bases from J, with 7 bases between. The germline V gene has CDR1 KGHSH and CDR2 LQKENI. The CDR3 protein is CASSPREYEQYF. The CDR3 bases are TGTGCCAGCTCACCGAGGGAATACGAGCAGTACTTC.

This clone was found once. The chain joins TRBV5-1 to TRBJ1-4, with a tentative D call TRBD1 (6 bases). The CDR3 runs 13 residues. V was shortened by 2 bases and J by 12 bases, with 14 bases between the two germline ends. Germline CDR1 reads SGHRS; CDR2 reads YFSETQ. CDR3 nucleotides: TGCGCCAGCAGCTTACGGGGGGCGAGGGAACTGTTTTTT. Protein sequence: CASSLRGARELFF.

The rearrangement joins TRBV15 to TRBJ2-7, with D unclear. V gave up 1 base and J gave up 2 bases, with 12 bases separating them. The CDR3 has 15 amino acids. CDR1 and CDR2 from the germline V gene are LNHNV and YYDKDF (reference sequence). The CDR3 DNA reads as TGTGCCACCAGCAGAGGCGGCTCAGAAACCTACGAGCAGTACTTC. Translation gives CATSRGGSETYEQYF.

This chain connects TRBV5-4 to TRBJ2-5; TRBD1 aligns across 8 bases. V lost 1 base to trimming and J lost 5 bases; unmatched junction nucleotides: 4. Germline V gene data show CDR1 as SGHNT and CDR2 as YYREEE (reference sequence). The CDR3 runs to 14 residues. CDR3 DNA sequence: TGTGCCAGCAGCTTGACAGGGGGGCGGGAGACCCAGTACTTC. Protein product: CASSLTGGRETQYF.

CDR3 in amino acids: CASSLKGERNSPLHF. The CDR3 nucleotides are TGTGCCAGCAGCCTGAAGGGGGAGCGGAATTCACCCCTCCACTTT. The chain is built from TRBV4-2 and TRBJ1-6, with D maybe TRBD1 (6 bases). V dropped 4 bases and J dropped 7 bases, with 14 bases sitting between them. This CDR3 spans 15 amino acids. Germline V gene sequence: CDR1 LGHNA, CDR2 YNFKEQ.

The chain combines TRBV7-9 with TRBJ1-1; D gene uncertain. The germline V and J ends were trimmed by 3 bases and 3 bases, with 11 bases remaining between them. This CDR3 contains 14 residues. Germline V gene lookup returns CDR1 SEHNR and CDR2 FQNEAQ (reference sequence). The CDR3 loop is CASSLMSPDTEAFF. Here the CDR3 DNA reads TGTGCCAGCAGCTTGATGAGTCCGGACACTGAAGCTTTCTTT.

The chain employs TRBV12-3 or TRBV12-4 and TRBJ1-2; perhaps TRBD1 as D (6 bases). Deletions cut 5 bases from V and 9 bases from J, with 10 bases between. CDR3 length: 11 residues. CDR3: CASSNRASYTF. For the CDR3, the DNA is TGTGCCAGCAGTAACAGGGCTAGCTACACCTTC.

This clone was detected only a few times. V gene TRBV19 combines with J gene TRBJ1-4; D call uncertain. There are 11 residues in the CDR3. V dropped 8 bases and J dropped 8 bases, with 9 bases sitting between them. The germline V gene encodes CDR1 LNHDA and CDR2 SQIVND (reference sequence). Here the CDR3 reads CASGRSEKLFF. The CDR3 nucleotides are TGTGCCAGTGGGAGGTCGGAAAAACTGTTTTTT.

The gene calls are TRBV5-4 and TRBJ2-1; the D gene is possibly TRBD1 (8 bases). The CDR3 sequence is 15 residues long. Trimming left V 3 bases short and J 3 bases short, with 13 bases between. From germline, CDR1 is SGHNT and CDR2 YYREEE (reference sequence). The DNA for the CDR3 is TGTGCCAGCAGCTCACAGGGGGGGCTCTACAATGAGCAGTTCTTC. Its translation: CASSSQGGLYNEQFF. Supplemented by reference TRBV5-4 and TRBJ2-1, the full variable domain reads ETGVTQSPTHLIKTRGQQVTLRCSSQSGHNTVSWYQQALGQGPQFIFQYYREEENGRGNFPPRFSGLQFPNYSSELNVNALELDDSALYLCASSSQGGLYNEQFFGPGTRLTVL.

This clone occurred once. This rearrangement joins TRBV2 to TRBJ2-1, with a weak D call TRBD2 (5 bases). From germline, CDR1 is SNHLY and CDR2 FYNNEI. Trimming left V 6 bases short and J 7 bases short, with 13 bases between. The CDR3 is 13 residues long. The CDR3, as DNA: TGTGCCAGCAGCGCGGGCCCCAGTAATGAGCAGTTCTTC. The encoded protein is CASSAGPSNEQFF.

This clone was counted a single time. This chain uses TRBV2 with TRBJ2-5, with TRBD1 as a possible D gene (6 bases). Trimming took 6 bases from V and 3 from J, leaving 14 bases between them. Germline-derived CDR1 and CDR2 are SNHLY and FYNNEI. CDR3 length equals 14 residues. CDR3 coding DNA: TGTGCCAGCAGGAGGACAGCCCAAGAAGAGACCCAGTACTTC. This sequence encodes CASRRTAQEETQYF.